These T cell receptor beta chains were read from a single sample in a study of blood T cell repertoires in COVID-19. Profiled with immunoSEQ multiplex PCR; TCRdb holds only in-frame clones, not every one. The sample shows roughly 220,000 clones, 80% to 85% of them seen only once. The sample was peripheral blood. The receptors were sampled from a woman aged 55-75 years who had recovered from COVID-19. The CDR3 runs from the conserved cysteine through the conserved F or W. Fields, in order: V gene, clone size, J gene, D gene, CDR3 DNA, CDR3 protein. A D gene is named only where the DNA matches it firmly. Clone size is given for some rows only: seen once, a few or many times, or a class if the clone is expanded.

>TRBV10-3|-|TRBJ2-5|-
TGTGCCATCAGTGAGGACCGGGCCCAGTACTTC
CAISEDRAQYF
>TRBV23-1|-|TRBJ2-7|-
TGCGCCAGCAGTCACCTGCGGGAAAGGGTCCCCTACGAGCAGTACTTC
CASSHLRERVPYEQYF
>TRBV11-2|-|TRBJ2-3|-
TGTGCCAGCAGCGCCCCCGGTGCCCCCGGGGATACGCAGTATTTT
CASSAPGAPGDTQYF
>TRBV20-1|-|TRBJ1-3|-
TGCAGTGCTAGTTACGGCGGCTATCTCTCTGGAAACACCATATATTTT
CSASYGGYLSGNTIYF
>TRBV3-1/TRBV3-2|-|TRBJ2-1|-
TGTGCCAGCAGTCTTCTTCGGGAGCAGTTCTTC
CASSLLREQFF
>TRBV11-2|-|TRBJ2-3|TRBD2
TGTGCCAGCAGCTCGCGCGGGATAGCGGGGGCCTTCACAGATACGCAGTATTTT
CASSSRGIAGAFTDTQYF
>TRBV4-3|-|TRBJ2-1|-
TGCGCCAGCAGCCGGGGGGGCACGCGGGGCAATGAGCAGTTCTTC
CASSRGGTRGNEQFF
>TRBV30|-|TRBJ2-7|TRBD1
TGTGCCTGGAGTGGACAGGGGGCTCTTTTCGAGCAGTACTTC
CAWSGQGALFEQYF
>TRBV7-2|once|TRBJ2-2|-
TGTGCCAGCAGCTCACAGGGTTGGACCGGGGAGCTGTTTTTT
CASSSQGWTGELFF
>TRBV5-1|-|TRBJ1-2|TRBD1
TGCGCCAGCAGCTTGGAATTAGGGGGCTCTGGCTACACCTTC
CASSLELGGSGYTF
>TRBV28|-|TRBJ1-2|-
TGTGCCAGCAGCGGGGGTTCTCTAGCTAACTATGGCTACACCTTC
CASSGGSLANYGYTF
>TRBV11-2|few|TRBJ2-5|TRBD2
TGTGCCAGCTCACTAGCGGGGGGACGACGAGAGACCCAGTACTTC
CASSLAGGRRETQYF
>TRBV4-3|once|TRBJ2-5|TRBD2
TGCGCCAGCAGCCAAGACCAAGCGGGAGAGCTTTGGACCCAGTACTTC
CASSQDQAGELWTQYF
>TRBV28|-|TRBJ1-2|TRBD1
TGTGCCAGCATAAACTGGGACAGCGCTAACTATGGCTACACCTTC
CASINWDSANYGYTF
>TRBV11-2|-|TRBJ2-5|TRBD2
TGTGCCAGCAGACCCATTTTCGGGGGGGAATTAGAGACCCAGTACTTC
CASRPIFGGELETQYF
>TRBV29-1|-|TRBJ2-3|TRBD2
TGCAGCGTTGAAGGGGCTAGCGGGGTCGGAGATACGCAGTATTTT
CSVEGASGVGDTQYF
>TRBV5-1|-|TRBJ1-1|TRBD1
TGCGCCAGCAGCTGGGACAGGGGAGTAGGCACTGAAGCTTTCTTT
CASSWDRGVGTEAFF
>TRBV12-5|-|TRBJ2-4|TRBD2
TGTGCTAGTGGTTCTAGCGGGGGGGCCTTGATTCCCCTAGCCAAAAACATTCAGTACTTC
CASGSSGGALIPLAKNIQYF
>TRBV5-1|-|TRBJ1-1|-
TGCGCCAGCAGCTTGGAGCCGGCAGGTAAAGCTTTCTTT
CASSLEPAGKAFF
>TRBV18|-|TRBJ2-3|-
TGTGCCAGCTCCCCCAGCGTATACACAGATACGCAGTATTTT
CASSPSVYTDTQYF
>TRBV21-1|-|TRBJ2-7|-
TGTGCCAGCAGCAAAGAGGAGGGAGGCGAGCAGTACTTC
CASSKEEGGEQYF
>TRBV2|-|TRBJ1-1|-
TGTGCCAGCAGTGAATATCCAGGGGACACTGAAGCTTTCTTT
CASSEYPGDTEAFF
>TRBV5-4|-|TRBJ2-3|-
TGTGCCAGCAGCCCCCAGGCAGGCGGGAGCACAGATACGCAGTATTTT
CASSPQAGGSTDTQYF
>TRBV3-1/TRBV3-2|-|TRBJ2-2|TRBD1
TGTGCCAGCAGCCCTGAAACGGACAGGTTGAAGCTGTTTTTT
CASSPETDRLKLFF
>TRBV19|-|TRBJ1-2|-
TGTGCCAGTATAGGAGGAGGGTATGGCTACACCTTC
CASIGGGYGYTF
>TRBV30|-|TRBJ2-5|TRBD1
TGTGCCTGGAGTACTGGACAGGGTCCGCAAGAGACCCAGTACTTC
CAWSTGQGPQETQYF
>TRBV27|few|TRBJ2-5|-
TGTGCCAGCAGTTACAACAGGGCCGTCCCAGAGACCCAGTACTTC
CASSYNRAVPETQYF
>TRBV20-1|-|TRBJ2-4|-
TGCAGTGCTAGTGCAGGCAGCCTAGCCAAAAACATTCAGTACTTC
CSASAGSLAKNIQYF
>TRBV5-1|-|TRBJ1-1|TRBD1
TGCGCCAGCAGCTTGTGGTTTGCAGGGGGCGATGAAGCTTTCTTT
CASSLWFAGGDEAFF
>TRBV29-1|once|TRBJ1-1|-
TGCAGCGTTGGAGGGAGCACAGGAGGGGTGAACACTGAAGCTTTCTTT
CSVGGSTGGVNTEAFF
>TRBV5-5|-|TRBJ2-3|-
TGTGCCAGCAGCTTGGACAGGGTCCACAGAGATACGCAGTATTTT
CASSLDRVHRDTQYF
>TRBV5-6|-|TRBJ1-1|-
TGTGCCAGCAGCTTGGTACGGAGCACTGAAGCTTTCTTT
CASSLVRSTEAFF
>TRBV4-1|-|TRBJ1-6|-
TGCGCCAGCAGCCGGACAGTGGGTAATTCACCCCTCCACTTT
CASSRTVGNSPLHF
>TRBV5-5|-|TRBJ1-2|TRBD1
TGTGCCAGCAGCTTGGCCGACAGGGCCACCTATGGCTACACCTTC
CASSLADRATYGYTF
>TRBV4-1|few|TRBJ1-1|-
TGCGCCAGCAGCCAAGATTGGGAACAGGGCAACACTGAAGCTTTCTTT
CASSQDWEQGNTEAFF
>TRBV11-3|once|TRBJ2-1|TRBD2
TGTGCCAGCAGCTTTAGCGGGGGGTCATTCAATGAGCAGTTCTTC
CASSFSGGSFNEQFF
>TRBV29-1|-|TRBJ1-2|-
TGCAGCGTTGAACGTGTCTATGGCTACACCTTC
CSVERVYGYTF